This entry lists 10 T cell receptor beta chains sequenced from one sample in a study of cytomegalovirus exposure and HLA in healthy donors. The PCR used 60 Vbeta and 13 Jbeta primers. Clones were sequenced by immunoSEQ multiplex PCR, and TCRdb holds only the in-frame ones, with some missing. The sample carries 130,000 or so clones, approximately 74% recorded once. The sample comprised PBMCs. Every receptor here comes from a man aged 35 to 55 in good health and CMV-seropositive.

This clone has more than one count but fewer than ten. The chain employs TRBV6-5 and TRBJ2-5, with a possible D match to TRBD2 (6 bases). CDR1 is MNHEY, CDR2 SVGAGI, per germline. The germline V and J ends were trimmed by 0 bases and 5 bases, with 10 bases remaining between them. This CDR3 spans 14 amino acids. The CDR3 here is CASSYSRDGETQYF. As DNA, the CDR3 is TGTGCCAGCAGTTACTCGCGGGACGGGGAGACCCAGTACTTC.

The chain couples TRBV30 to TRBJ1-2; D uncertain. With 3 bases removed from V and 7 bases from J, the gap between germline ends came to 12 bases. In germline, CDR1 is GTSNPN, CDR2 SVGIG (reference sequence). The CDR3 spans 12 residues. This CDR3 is CAWRGPHGGYTF. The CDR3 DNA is TGTGCCTGGAGGGGCCCTCATGGTGGCTACACCTTC. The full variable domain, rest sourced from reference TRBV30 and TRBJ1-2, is SQTIHQWPATLVQPVGSPLSLECTVEGTSNPNLYWYRQAAGRGLQLLFYSVGIGQISSEVPQNLSASRPQDRQFILSSKKLLLSDSGFYLCAWRGPHGGYTFGSGTRLTVV.

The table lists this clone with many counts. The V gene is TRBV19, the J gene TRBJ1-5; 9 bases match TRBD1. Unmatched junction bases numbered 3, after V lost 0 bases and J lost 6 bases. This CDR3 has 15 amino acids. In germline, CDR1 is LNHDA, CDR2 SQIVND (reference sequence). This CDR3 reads CASSIEGTGSQPQHF. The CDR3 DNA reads TGTGCCAGTAGTATAGAAGGGACAGGGAGTCAGCCCCAGCATTTT.

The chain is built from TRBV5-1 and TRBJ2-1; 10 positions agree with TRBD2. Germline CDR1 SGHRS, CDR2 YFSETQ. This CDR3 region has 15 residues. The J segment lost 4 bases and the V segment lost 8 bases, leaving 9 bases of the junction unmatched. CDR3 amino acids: CASSTTSGMYNEQFF. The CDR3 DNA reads TGCGCCAGTTCGACAACTAGCGGGATGTACAATGAGCAGTTCTTC.

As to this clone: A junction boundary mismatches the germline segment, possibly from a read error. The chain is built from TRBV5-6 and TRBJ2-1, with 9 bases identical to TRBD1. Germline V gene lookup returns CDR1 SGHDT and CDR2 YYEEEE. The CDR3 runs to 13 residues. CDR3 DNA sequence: TGTGCCAGCAGCCCCGCGGACAGGGGAGCTAGGATCTTC. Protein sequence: CASSPADRGARIF.

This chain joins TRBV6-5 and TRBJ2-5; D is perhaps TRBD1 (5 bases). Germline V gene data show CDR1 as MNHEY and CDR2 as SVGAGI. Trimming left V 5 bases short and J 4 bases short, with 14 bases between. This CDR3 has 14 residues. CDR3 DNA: TGTGCCAGCAGTAAGACAGTCCTCCCAGAGACCCAGTACTTC. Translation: CASSKTVLPETQYF.

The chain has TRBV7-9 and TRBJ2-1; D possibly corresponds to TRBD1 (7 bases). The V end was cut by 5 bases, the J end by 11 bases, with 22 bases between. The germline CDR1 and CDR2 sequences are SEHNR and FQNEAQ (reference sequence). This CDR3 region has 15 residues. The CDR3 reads CASSHIDRDWLQQFF. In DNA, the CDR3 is TGTGCCAGCAGCCATATCGACAGGGACTGGTTACAGCAGTTCTTC.

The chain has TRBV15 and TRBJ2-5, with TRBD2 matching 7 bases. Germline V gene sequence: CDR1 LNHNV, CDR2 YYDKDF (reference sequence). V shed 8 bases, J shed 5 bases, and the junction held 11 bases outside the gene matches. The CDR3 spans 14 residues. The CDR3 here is CATGISSGRETQYF. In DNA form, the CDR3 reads TGTGCCACCGGTATTTCTAGCGGTCGGGAGACCCAGTACTTC. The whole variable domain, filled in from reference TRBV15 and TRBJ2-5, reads DAMVIQNPRYQVTQFGKPVTLSCSQTLNHNVMYWYQQKSSQAPKLLFHYYDKDFNNEADTPDNFQSRRPNTSFCFLDIRSPGLGDTAMYLCATGISSGRETQYFGPGTRLLVL.

CDR3 nucleotide sequence: TGTGCCAGCAGCCCCAGTCCCAGCACAGATACGCAGTATTTT. It yields the protein CASSPSPSTDTQYF. This chain uses TRBV5-4 with TRBJ2-3; D is uncertain. V lost 4 bases, J lost 0 bases, and 9 bases lay in between. Per the germline V gene, CDR1 is SGHNT and CDR2 is YYREEE (reference sequence). This CDR3 is 14 amino acids long.

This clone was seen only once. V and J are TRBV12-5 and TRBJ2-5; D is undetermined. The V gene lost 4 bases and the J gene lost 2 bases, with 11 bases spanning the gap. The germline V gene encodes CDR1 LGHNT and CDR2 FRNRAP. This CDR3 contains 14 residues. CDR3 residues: CASGSFAVQETQYF. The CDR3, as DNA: TGTGCTAGTGGTTCGTTCGCGGTTCAAGAGACCCAGTACTTC.